This T cell receptor beta chain was sequenced in a study of blood T cell repertoires in COVID-19. Study details: The cDNA or gDNA used as material had been derived from T cells, B-cell-depleted T cells, or PBMCs.

The data were produced by immunoSEQ multiplex PCR, yet TCRdb's version contains in-frame clones alone and is incomplete. The sample has around 130,000 clones; about 77% are singletons. The sequencing sample was made of peripheral blood. This sequence was found in a man older than 75 with acute or convalescent COVID-19.

For the CDR3, the DNA is TGTGCCAGTAGTAGGGGGACAGGGGCGGGCAATGAGCAGTTCTTC. This sequence encodes CASSRGTGAGNEQFF. The chain employs TRBV19 and TRBJ2-1; 10 nucleotides match TRBD1. CDR1 is LNHDA, CDR2 SQIVND, per germline (reference sequence). V lost 4 bases and J lost 6; bases outside the gene matches: 6. The CDR3 runs 15 residues. The whole variable domain, remainder taken from reference TRBV19 and TRBJ2-1, is DGGITQSPKYLFRKEGQNVTLSCEQNLNHDAMYWYRQDPGQGLRLIYYSQIVNDFQKGDIAEGYSVSREKKESFPLTVTSAQKNPTAFYLCASSRGTGAGNEQFFGPGTRLTVL.